This paragraph reports one T cell receptor (beta chain). Under the authors' procedure: Cell counts per sample came from amplifying reference gene primers. The repertoire was sequenced with immunoSEQ multiplex PCR; TCRdb's copy has only in-frame clones and lacks some. That table is the source of V, J and clone size, and D and trimming were worked out from the DNA. The table has around 140,000 clones, about 90% seen once. The data were obtained in a study of blood T cell repertoires in COVID-19. Across the study: COVID-19 samples collected from the United States, Italy and Spain covered acute and convalescent phases. PBMCs, B-cell-depleted T cells, or T cells provided the cDNA or gDNA that made up the material.

V shed 6 bases and J shed 5 bases, with 11 bases lying between them. CDR1 KGHSH and CDR2 LQKENI come from the germline V gene. This CDR3 is built from 13 residues. Material: peripheral blood. This receptor was identified in a woman aged 45 to 65 with acute or convalescent COVID-19. The J gene is TRBJ1-5, the V gene TRBV18; D possibly corresponds to TRBD1 (6 bases). The CDR3 is CASSRSGDQPQHF. CDR3 coding DNA: TGTGCCAGCTCGAGGTCAGGGGATCAGCCCCAGCATTTT. Combining the CDR3 with reference TRBV18 and TRBJ1-5 gives the whole variable domain NAGVMQNPRHLVRRRGQEARLRCSPMKGHSHVYWYRQLPEEGLKFMVYLQKENIIDESGMPKERFSAEFPKEGPSILRIQQVVRGDSAAYFCASSRSGDQPQHFGDGTRLSIL.